The sequence of this T cell receptor (beta chain) was determined in a study of technical replicates of blood from a few donors. Clones were read by immunoSEQ multiplex PCR, and TCRdb kept only the in-frame ones, dropping some. The sample consists of about 14,000 clones, 65% to 85% of them appearing once. The sample holds one count of this clone. J gave up 5 bases and V 5 bases, and 7 bases lay outside the gene matches. Germline CDR1 is SGHKS and CDR2 is YYEKEE (reference sequence). CDR3 length: 14 amino acids. J is TRBJ2-7 and V is TRBV5-5; 10 bases are a match to TRBD2. Material: PBMCs. This clonotype was sampled from a human donor in good health. The CDR3 is CASSSLAGANEQYF. The CDR3 region has the DNA TGTGCCAGCAGTTCCCTAGCGGGAGCTAACGAGCAGTACTTC.